Presented here are 5 T cell receptor beta chains from one specimen sequenced in a study of T cell repertoires in cytomegalovirus infection. TCRdb passed the reads through MiXCR, listing each CDR3 protein once. The sample records almost 300,000 distinct CDR3 sequences, about a tenth being singletons. Material for sequencing was PBMCs. The receptors were gathered from a human donor in good health (CMV status not recorded). Some clones in this sample may be carry-over from other donors' samples.

Only a few counts were recorded for this clonotype. V usage is TRBV29-1 and J usage is TRBJ1-1; unclear D gene. Germline V gene lookup returns CDR1 SQVTM and CDR2 ANQGSEA. The V end lost 8 bases, the J end lost 8 bases, and 15 bases lay between the germline ends. CDR3 size: 11 residues. The CDR3 spells CSTEEGVEAFF. As DNA, the CDR3 is TGCAGCACGGAGGAAGGTGTAGAAGCTTTCTTT.

This clonotype was seen many times. The chain joins TRBV7-9 to TRBJ2-1, with 9 bases fitting TRBD2. Germline loops: CDR1 SEHNR, CDR2 FQNEAQ (reference sequence). Trimming removed 3 bases from V and 6 bases from J; junction bases left unmatched: 12. This CDR3 has 17 residues. CDR3 bases: TGTGCCAGCAGCTTTCCAAAGAGTTTGCGGGGGGGCAATGAGCAGTTCTTC. Its translation is CASSFPKSLRGGNEQFF.

The chain carries TRBV5-6 and TRBJ2-5, with 8 bases aligning to TRBD2. The CDR3 has 18 residues. The V and J ends lost 0 bases and 5 bases, in that order; junction bases with no gene match: 15. From germline, CDR1 is SGHDT and CDR2 YYEEEE. CDR3 sequence reads: CASSLDLAGPHSTETQYF. The DNA of the CDR3 is TGTGCCAGCAGCTTGGATTTAGCGGGGCCCCATTCGACTGAGACCCAGTACTTC.

This clonotype was counted a few times. The J gene is TRBJ2-2, the V gene TRBV10-3; D is undetermined. Trimming removed 2 bases at V and 2 bases at J, with 3 bases between. Germline CDR1 and CDR2: ENHRY and SYGVKD. The CDR3 sequence is 13 residues long. This CDR3 is CAISELNTGELFF. CDR3 bases: TGTGCCATCAGTGAGCTTAACACCGGGGAGCTGTTTTTT.

There are many counts of this clonotype. This chain links TRBV7-2 with TRBJ1-3, with 7 bases fitting TRBD1. With 1 base clipped from V and 2 bases from J, the junction kept 2 bases outside the gene matches. Germline assignment: CDR1 SGHTA and CDR2 FQGNSA. The CDR3 has 15 amino acids. CDR3 residues: CASSLEGATGNTIYF. Written as DNA, the CDR3 is TGTGCCAGCAGCTTAGAGGGGGCAACTGGAAACACCATATATTTT.